What follows are 25 T cell receptor beta chains derived from one specimen sequenced in a study of T cells after posttransplantation cyclophosphamide. Method: immunoSEQ multiplex PCR; TCRdb's copy keeps in-frame clones and lacks some. The table lists 2,000 to 3,000 clones, around two thirds of them singletons. Cyclophosphamide on days +3 and +4 followed busulfan-fludarabine conditioning and a marrow graft. The sequencing used PBMCs, collected 30 days after allogeneic stem cell transplant with posttransplant cyclophosphamide. All receptors come from a female patient aged 45-60 years who received an allogeneic stem cell transplant from a related donor, was CMV-positive, and had no GVHD. The graft donor may have given rise to some T cells.

This chain uses TRBV28 with TRBJ2-2; D not resolved. The CDR3 has 12 residues. The ends were cut back, 6 bases at V and 8 bases at J, with 10 bases in the middle. Looked up from germline, CDR1 is MDHEN and CDR2 is SYDVKM. The CDR3 here is CASRKIRGELFF. The CDR3 bases are TGTGCCAGCAGGAAAATCAGGGGGGAGCTGTTTTTT.

The rearrangement uses TRBV5-4 and TRBJ2-7, with D possibly matching TRBD1 (5 bases). Looked up from germline, CDR1 is SGHNT and CDR2 is YYREEE (reference sequence). The CDR3 runs 12 residues. The V and J ends lost 4 bases and 7 bases respectively, with 12 bases between them. This chain's CDR3 is CASSLTGGEQYF. CDR3 coding DNA: TGTGCCAGCAGCCTTACAGGTGGTGAGCAGTACTTC.

The chain links TRBV15 to TRBJ2-7; 12 bases match TRBD1. CDR1 and CDR2 (germline): LNHNV, YYDKDF (reference sequence). The CDR3 has 17 residues. J lost 6 bases, V lost 4 bases, and 13 bases had no gene match. CDR3 amino acids: CATSKGLRGTGGAEQYF. Here the CDR3 DNA reads TGTGCCACCAGCAAAGGCCTCAGGGGGACAGGGGGCGCCGAGCAGTACTTC.

The gene calls are TRBV9 and TRBJ1-5; D might be TRBD1 (6 bases). V was pared by 9 bases and J by 5 bases, with 15 bases between. The CDR3 covers 13 residues. Germline CDR1 reads SGDLS; CDR2 reads YYNGEE. The CDR3 protein is CATPREGDQPQHF. The CDR3 nucleotides read TGTGCCACCCCCCGAGAGGGGGATCAGCCCCAGCATTTT.

This clone was seen a few times. The chain recombines TRBV6-6 with TRBJ1-1; 7 bases match TRBD1. The V gene's germline CDR1 is MNHNY and CDR2 SVGAGI (reference sequence). J was trimmed by 1 base and V by 5 bases; bases with no gene match: 7. The CDR3 runs 15 residues. The CDR3 region has the DNA TGTGCCAGCAGTGATGACCGGGACAGGAACACTGAAGCTTTCTTT. Its protein is CASSDDRDRNTEAFF.

This clone was observed a handful of times. The germline gene is not matched at one end of the junction; a read error may be the cause. The chain joins TRBV5-1 to TRBJ2-7; TRBD1 aligns across 7 bases. Germline values: CDR1 SGHRS, CDR2 YFSETQ. This CDR3 comprises 13 residues. The CDR3 nucleotides read TGTGCCAGCAGCCTCCTAGACAGGGACGAGCAGTACTTC. It codes for CASSLLDRDEQYF.

This clone was detected a few times. J is TRBJ2-1 and V is TRBV9, with a possible D match to TRBD1 (6 bases). This CDR3 contains 13 residues. The V end was cut by 2 bases, the J end by 6 bases, with 9 bases between. CDR1 and CDR2 from the germline V gene are SGDLS and YYNGEE. In nucleotides, the CDR3 is TGTGCCAGCAGCGTTGGGACAAGCAATGAGCAGTTCTTC. Translation gives CASSVGTSNEQFF.

In its sample, this clone was seen a few times. This chain joins TRBV7-9 and TRBJ1-2, with unresolved D. The CDR3 extends over 13 amino acids. With 1 base removed from V and 3 bases from J, the gap between germline ends came to 6 bases. The germline CDR1 and CDR2 sequences are SEHNR and FQNEAQ (reference sequence). This CDR3 is CASSLVEYYGYTF. In DNA form, the CDR3 reads TGTGCCAGCAGCTTAGTGGAGTACTATGGCTACACCTTC. The full variable domain, with the rest looked up from reference TRBV7-9 and TRBJ1-2, is DTGVSQNPRHKITKRGQNVTFRCDPISEHNRLYWYRQTLGQGPEFLTYFQNEAQLEKSRLLSDRFSAERPKGSFSTLEIQRTEQGDSAMYLCASSLVEYYGYTFGSGTRLTVV.

The V and J genes are TRBV5-1 and TRBJ1-6; 7 positions match TRBD1. Germline trimming cut 3 bases from V and 6 bases from J; bases unmatched to any gene: 3. CDR3 length: 14 amino acids. Germline CDR1 SGHRS, CDR2 YFSETQ. CDR3: CASSSQGPNSPLHF. The CDR3 DNA follows: TGCGCCAGCAGCTCACAGGGGCCTAATTCACCCCTCCACTTT.

This clone was observed a few times. Here the CDR3 reads CASSSWDRLNTEAFF. The CDR3 nucleotides read TGTGCCAGCAGTTCTTGGGACAGGCTAAACACTGAAGCTTTCTTT. The chain carries TRBV28 and TRBJ1-1; 8 bases agree with TRBD1. V gave up 4 bases and J gave up 2 bases; unmatched junction bases: 6. The CDR3 length is 15 residues. The V gene's germline CDR1 is MDHEN and CDR2 SYDVKM.

The chain couples TRBV5-6 to TRBJ1-2; no definite D call. CDR1 and CDR2 (germline): SGHDT, YYEEEE. The ends were cut back, 0 bases at V and 8 bases at J, with 8 bases in the middle. This CDR3 region has 12 residues. The CDR3 protein is CASSLGGGGYTF. CDR3 DNA: TGTGCCAGCAGCTTGGGAGGTGGAGGCTACACCTTC.

This clone has only one observation. V is TRBV7-9 and J is TRBJ1-4, with D unresolved. CDR1 and CDR2 (germline): SEHNR, FQNEAQ (reference sequence). This CDR3 contains 16 residues. V shed 3 bases and J shed 0 bases, with 11 bases lying between them. CDR3 sequence: CASSFLGAATNEKLFF. The CDR3 bases are TGTGCCAGCAGCTTTTTGGGCGCCGCAACTAATGAAAAACTGTTTTTT.

This clone has just one count. The chain couples TRBV21-1 to TRBJ1-2; the table's D call, TRBD1, has no DNA check behind it. TRBV21-1 is a pseudogene segment. CDR3 length: 21 residues. The CDR3 DNA reads as TGTGCCAGCACTCCTAAACGGAGGGCCGACAGGGAACCCCTGAGGGACTATGGCTACACCTTC. Translation gives CASTPKRRADREPLRDYGYTF.

V is TRBV19 and J is TRBJ2-5; TRBD1 agrees at 7 bases. The CDR3 totals 16 residues. The germline gives CDR1 LNHDA, CDR2 SQIVND (reference sequence). Trimming cost V 5 bases and J 3 bases; bases outside gene matches: 12. CDR3 region: CASSLQQGIAEETQYF. The CDR3 DNA reads TGTGCCAGTAGTCTACAACAGGGGATCGCGGAAGAGACCCAGTACTTC.

The CDR3 DNA reads TGTGCATGCCGGGGTCAGGGGGTTGGGGAGCAGTACTTC. The encoded protein is CACRGQGVGEQYF. The gene calls are TRBV7-8 and TRBJ2-7; 7 nucleotides line up with TRBD1. Germline assignment: CDR1 SGHVS and CDR2 FQNEAQ. The CDR3 runs to 13 residues.

The gene calls are TRBV6-1 and TRBJ2-6; tentatively, D is TRBD2 (5 bases). Germline lookup yields CDR1 MNHNS and CDR2 SASEGT. V was cut by 10 bases and J by 1 base, with 14 bases left in between. The CDR3 runs 15 residues. In nucleotides, the CDR3 is TGTGCCATTTCCCTGGGGAGTTCTGGGGCCAACGTCCTGACTTTC. Amino acids: CAISLGSSGANVLTF.

The rearrangement uses TRBV5-1 and TRBJ2-2, with TRBD1 identical over 10 bases. The germline gives CDR1 SGHRS, CDR2 YFSETQ. J gave up 8 bases and V 0 bases, and 1 base lay outside the gene matches. CDR3 length: 14 residues. DNA for the CDR3: TGCGCCAGCAGCTTGGGACAGGGGGCTGGGGAGCTGTTTTTT. This codes for CASSLGQGAGELFF.

The chain employs TRBV6-4 and TRBJ2-7, with D perhaps TRBD1 (5 bases). Germline lookup yields CDR1 MRHNA and CDR2 SNTAGT. Trimming took off 3 bases at V and 3 bases at J, with 12 bases between the two ends. The CDR3 is made up of 14 amino acids. CDR3 nucleotides: TGTGCCAGCAGTGATACAGCCCAGGGCTACGAGCAGTACTTC. Protein product: CASSDTAQGYEQYF.

The rearrangement joins TRBV7-9 to TRBJ2-1; TRBD2 aligns across 9 bases. The V and J ends lost 3 bases and 7 bases, in that order; junction bases with no gene match: 7. The CDR3 is made up of 15 amino acids. Germline loops: CDR1 SEHNR, CDR2 FQNEAQ (reference sequence). The CDR3 is CASSLAGGPSNEQFF. The DNA of the CDR3 is TGTGCCAGCAGCTTGGCGGGGGGGCCGTCGAATGAGCAGTTCTTC.

The table lists this clone with a count of one. The V and J genes are TRBV6-6 and TRBJ1-4, with D unresolved. Germline CDR1 MNHNY, CDR2 SVGAGI (reference sequence). The CDR3 is 16 residues long. V was shortened by 2 bases and J by 1 base, with 11 bases between the two germline ends. CDR3 sequence (DNA): TGTGCCAGCAGTTACGAAAGGTCGGGAACTAATGAAAAACTGTTTTTT. Translated, it gives CASSYERSGTNEKLFF.

This sequence joins TRBV7-9 and TRBJ1-5, with D uncertain. Per the germline V gene, CDR1 is SEHNR and CDR2 is FQNEAQ (reference sequence). This CDR3 contains 13 residues. V shed 5 bases and J shed 4 bases, with 9 bases lying between them. The CDR3 here is CASSGPNNQPQHF. For the CDR3, the DNA is TGTGCCAGCAGCGGGCCGAATAATCAGCCCCAGCATTTT.

This clone is classed as medium-sized. V is TRBV19 and J is TRBJ1-2; TRBD1 might be the D (5 bases). In germline, CDR1 is LNHDA, CDR2 SQIVND (reference sequence). V shed 10 bases and J shed 8 bases, with 20 bases lying between them. This CDR3 is built from 13 residues. The CDR3: CATESTTGSGYTF. The CDR3 DNA is TGTGCCACTGAGTCGACCACAGGTTCCGGCTACACCTTC.

Remarks on this clone: This specimen includes other DNA sequences encoding the same CDR3. The genes are TRBV9 and TRBJ2-7; D is ambiguous. V dropped 0 bases and J dropped 4 bases, with 14 bases sitting between them. The germline gives CDR1 SGDLS, CDR2 YYNGEE. CDR3 length: 15 amino acids. The CDR3 region is CASSVDLETAYEQYF. In DNA, the CDR3 is TGTGCCAGCAGCGTAGATCTGGAGACGGCATACGAGCAGTACTTC.

J is TRBJ2-1 and V is TRBV27, with 10 positions matching TRBD2. Germline V gene lookup returns CDR1 MNHEY and CDR2 SMNVEV (reference sequence). CDR3 length equals 14 residues. After removal of 6 bases from V and 6 bases from J, the junction contained 5 bases not matched to a gene. The chain's CDR3 is CASSRSGRVNEQFF. CDR3 in DNA: TGTGCCAGCAGCCGAAGCGGGAGGGTCAATGAGCAGTTCTTC.

The chain joins TRBV5-1 to TRBJ1-6; D uncertain. The CDR3 is made up of 15 amino acids. CDR1 SGHRS and CDR2 YFSETQ come from the germline V gene. V dropped 1 base and J dropped 10 bases, with 15 bases sitting between them. In DNA form, the CDR3 reads TGCGCCAGCAGCTTGAGAAGGGAAGGAGGGTCACCCCTCCACTTT. Encoded protein: CASSLRREGGSPLHF.